Shown below are 27 T cell receptor beta chains from a single sample sequenced in a study of CD8 T cells in ankylosing spondylitis. Study-level results: Characteristic, it appeared, of ankylosing spondylitis blood was a TCR beta motif of several highly homologous variants.

MiXCR, run by TCRdb on the 5' RACE reads, gives a single entry per CDR3 protein. The profile shows approximately 500,000 distinct CDR3 sequences, over 9.5% of them singletons. For these TCRs, the target antigens are not known. The specimen sequenced was blood, either unsorted or a sorted T cell fraction (not recorded which). Receptor source: a male donor with ankylosing spondylitis.

This chain links TRBV5-4 with TRBJ2-3, with 8 bases fitting TRBD2. The CDR3 extends over 15 amino acids. Unmatched junction bases numbered 3, after V lost 1 base and J lost 2 bases. In germline, CDR1 is SGHNT, CDR2 YYREEE (reference sequence). CDR3 sequence: CASSLTSGHTDTQYF. The CDR3 region has the DNA TGTGCCAGCAGCTTGACTAGCGGCCACACAGATACGCAGTATTTT.

This clonotype was counted between two and nine times. This chain connects TRBV29-1 to TRBJ1-6; TRBD1 aligns across 10 bases. The CDR3 length is 14 residues. Looked up from germline, CDR1 is SQVTM and CDR2 is ANQGSEA. V was pared by 6 bases and J by 4 bases, with 3 bases of the junction left unmatched. CDR3 coding DNA: TGCAGCGTCCGGACAGGGGGATATAATTCACCCCTCCACTTT. It is translated as CSVRTGGYNSPLHF.

This clonotype was observed a handful of times. The chain combines TRBV5-5 with TRBJ1-1, with D unresolved. CDR1 and CDR2 (germline): SGHKS, YYEKEE (reference sequence). The CDR3 spans 14 residues. V was trimmed by 3 bases and J by 1 base, leaving 10 bases between them. CDR3 DNA sequence: TGTGCCAGCAGCTACGGATGGGCGAACACTGAAGCTTTCTTT. It encodes CASSYGWANTEAFF.

This clonotype showed up just a few times. The chain employs TRBV3-1 and TRBJ2-5; no firm D call. The germline V gene has CDR1 LGHDT and CDR2 YNNKEL (reference sequence). V was trimmed by 0 bases and J by 7 bases, leaving 6 bases between them. This CDR3 is 12 amino acids long. In nucleotides, the CDR3 is TGTGCCAGCAGCCAAGATTTGGGGACCCAGTACTTC. Translation: CASSQDLGTQYF.

J is TRBJ2-3 and V is TRBV6-1, with 7 positions matching TRBD2. Germline trimming cut 4 bases from V and 3 bases from J; bases unmatched to any gene: 7. From germline, CDR1 is MNHNS and CDR2 SASEGT. This CDR3 has 15 residues. The CDR3 sequence is CASSVDLGGTDTQYF. As DNA, the CDR3 is TGTGCCAGCAGTGTCGACCTGGGGGGGACAGATACGCAGTATTTT.

The chain couples TRBV2 to TRBJ1-3; D not certain. Trimming took 1 base from V and 1 from J, leaving 8 bases between them. The CDR3 covers 15 residues. Germline-derived CDR1 and CDR2 are SNHLY and FYNNEI. CDR3 coding DNA: TGTGCCAGCAGTGAAGTGAGGATTTCTGGAAACACCATATATTTT. This sequence encodes CASSEVRISGNTIYF.

The chain employs TRBV20-1 and TRBJ1-3; 12 bases map to TRBD1. There are 16 residues in the CDR3. Germline V lookup: CDR1 DFQATT, CDR2 SNEGSKA (reference sequence). The V segment lost 2 bases and the J segment 3 bases; nucleotides outside the gene matches: 5. In DNA, the CDR3 is TGCAGTGCTAGAAGCCGGGACAGGGGGCTTGGAAACACCATATATTTT. This sequence encodes CSARSRDRGLGNTIYF.

Only a few counts were recorded for this clonotype. This sequence joins TRBV3-1 and TRBJ2-2; TRBD1 matches at 9 bases. Trimming at V came to 4 bases and at J to 4 bases, leaving 13 bases not matched to a gene. CDR1 is LGHDT, CDR2 YNNKEL, per germline (reference sequence). The CDR3 contains 18 residues. The CDR3 reads CASSLPIRTGDLTGELFF. For the CDR3, the DNA is TGTGCCAGCAGCCTGCCCATTCGGACAGGGGATCTCACCGGGGAGCTGTTTTTT.

There are many counts of this clonotype. CDR3 residues: CAISGGTEQPQHF. The CDR3 nucleotides read TGTGCCATCAGCGGAGGGACGGAGCAGCCCCAGCATTTT. The V call is TRBV10-3, the J call TRBJ1-5; weak D call: TRBD1 (5 bases). The CDR3 spans 13 residues. V shed 6 bases and J shed 7 bases, with 13 bases lying between them. Germline assignment: CDR1 ENHRY and CDR2 SYGVKD.

This clonotype was counted only a few times. The V and J genes are TRBV3-1 and TRBJ2-1; a possible D gene is TRBD1 (5 bases). Germline-derived CDR1 and CDR2 are LGHDT and YNNKEL (reference sequence). The ends were cut back, 3 bases at V and 5 bases at J, with 17 bases in the middle. The CDR3 extends over 16 amino acids. CDR3 DNA sequence: TGTGCCAGCAGCCACATACTCGGACAAAAAGACAATGAGCAGTTCTTC. Its protein product is CASSHILGQKDNEQFF.

The chain links TRBV10-3 to TRBJ2-1; the D gene could be TRBD1 or TRBD2 (5 bases each). V dropped 10 bases and J dropped 6 bases, with 19 bases sitting between them. CDR3 length: 14 residues. Germline CDR1 ENHRY, CDR2 SYGVKD. The CDR3 here is CATNPGPLGNEQFF. DNA for the CDR3: TGTGCCACCAATCCGGGACCACTGGGCAATGAGCAGTTCTTC.

The rearrangement uses TRBV13 and TRBJ2-1; D unresolved. The CDR3 consists of 13 residues. Deletions cut 0 bases from V and 10 bases from J, with 10 bases between. Germline V lookup: CDR1 PRHDT, CDR2 FYEKMQ (reference sequence). The CDR3 sequence: CASSLGHSPEQFF. In nucleotides, the CDR3 is TGTGCCAGCAGCTTAGGTCACAGCCCGGAGCAGTTCTTC.

This clonotype turned up a few times. CDR3 coding DNA: TGTGCCAGCAGCTTCAAAGGGAGTGAAAAACTGTTTTTT. It yields the protein CASSFKGSEKLFF. The J gene is TRBJ1-4, the V gene TRBV5-6; D remains unclear. Trimming took 2 bases from V and 7 from J, leaving 9 bases between them. The CDR3 totals 13 residues. Germline V gene lookup returns CDR1 SGHDT and CDR2 YYEEEE.

This sequence joins TRBV6-1 and TRBJ1-2, with D tentatively TRBD1 (5 bases). The CDR3 totals 10 residues. Per the germline V gene, CDR1 is MNHNS and CDR2 is SASEGT. V dropped 8 bases and J dropped 5 bases, with 6 bases sitting between them. The CDR3 protein is CASGGYGYTF. For the CDR3, the DNA is TGTGCCAGCGGGGGATATGGCTACACCTTC.

V is TRBV9 and J is TRBJ2-1; D not resolved. The germline V gene has CDR1 SGDLS and CDR2 YYNGEE. This CDR3 is built from 14 residues. With 2 bases removed from V and 5 bases from J, the gap between germline ends came to 11 bases. The CDR3 bases are TGTGCCAGCAGCGTCCTCTCTACCGACAATGAGCAGTTCTTC. Protein sequence: CASSVLSTDNEQFF.

This clonotype occurred a few times. The genes are TRBV5-5 and TRBJ1-3; 8 bases are a match to TRBD1. The V gene's germline CDR1 is SGHKS and CDR2 YYEKEE (reference sequence). Trimming removed 2 bases from V and 3 bases from J; junction bases left unmatched: 7. The CDR3 consists of 16 residues. The CDR3 region is CASSLEQGVFGNTIYF. CDR3 sequence (DNA): TGTGCCAGCAGCTTAGAACAGGGGGTATTTGGAAACACCATATATTTT.

In this sample, this clonotype turned up a few times. The chain employs TRBV9 and TRBJ2-2; D is possibly TRBD2 (7 bases). V was trimmed by 4 bases and J by 5 bases, leaving 15 bases between them. This CDR3 comprises 15 residues. CDR1 SGDLS and CDR2 YYNGEE come from the germline V gene. CDR3 sequence: CASSSTRGGTGELFF. CDR3 nucleotides: TGTGCCAGCAGCTCCACTAGGGGGGGGACCGGGGAGCTGTTTTTT.

V and J are TRBV27 and TRBJ1-2; 9 bases match TRBD1. Germline V gene lookup returns CDR1 MNHEY and CDR2 SMNVEV (reference sequence). The V and J ends lost 6 bases and 5 bases, in that order; junction bases with no gene match: 13. The CDR3 contains 16 residues. The CDR3 loop is CASSFPGQGFDYGYTF. In nucleotides, the CDR3 is TGTGCCAGCAGCTTCCCGGGACAGGGTTTTGATTATGGCTACACCTTC.

This chain uses TRBV20-1 with TRBJ2-7; weak D call: TRBD2 (6 bases). The CDR3 loop spans 13 amino acids. The germline V and J ends were trimmed by 3 bases and 7 bases, with 16 bases remaining between them. Germline V lookup: CDR1 DFQATT, CDR2 SNEGSKA (reference sequence). The DNA for the CDR3 is TGCAGTGCTAGTGTGCAGGGAGGTTGGGAGCAGTACTTC. Translation: CSASVQGGWEQYF.

At least ten counts were recorded for this clonotype. This sequence joins TRBV7-9 and TRBJ2-1; possible D gene TRBD2, 5 bases. The CDR3 is made up of 13 amino acids. CDR1 and CDR2 (germline): SEHNR, FQNEAQ (reference sequence). V dropped 4 bases and J dropped 9 bases, with 13 bases sitting between them. Here the CDR3 reads CASSSQSGSEQFF. DNA of the CDR3: TGTGCCAGCAGCTCCCAAAGCGGCTCTGAGCAGTTCTTC.

The chain links TRBV4-1 to TRBJ1-2; the D is unclear. V was shortened by 0 bases and J by 3 bases, with 14 bases between the two germline ends. The CDR3 is 16 residues long. The germline V gene encodes CDR1 MGHRA and CDR2 YSYEKL. The CDR3 sequence: CASSQEVLREYYGYTF. The CDR3 coding sequence is TGCGCCAGCAGCCAAGAGGTCCTGAGGGAGTACTATGGCTACACCTTC.

This clonotype was recorded a few times. The chain links TRBV7-9 to TRBJ2-7; 11 bases match TRBD2. The CDR3 runs to 15 residues. CDR1 and CDR2 (germline): SEHNR, FQNEAQ (reference sequence). J was trimmed by 3 bases and V by 3 bases; bases with no gene match: 4. The CDR3 DNA reads TGTGCCAGCAGCTTTACTAGCGGGAGTGTCTACGAGCAGTACTTC. This encodes CASSFTSGSVYEQYF.

The gene calls are TRBV29-1 and TRBJ2-7, with 13 nucleotides matching TRBD2. The V and J ends lost 8 bases and 3 bases, in that order; junction bases with no gene match: 7. CDR3 length equals 14 residues. Germline V gene sequence: CDR1 SQVTM, CDR2 ANQGSEA. Written as DNA, the CDR3 is TGCAGCTTCACTAGCGGGAGGGGGGTCTACGAGCAGTACTTC. This translates into CSFTSGRGVYEQYF.

This clonotype was picked up a small number of times. The chain combines TRBV20-1 with TRBJ2-7; 10 nucleotides line up with TRBD2. Germline V lookup: CDR1 DFQATT, CDR2 SNEGSKA (reference sequence). The V segment lost 1 base and the J segment 6 bases; nucleotides outside the gene matches: 9. The length of the CDR3 is 15 residues. This CDR3 is CSARAPLAGAGEQYV. In DNA, the CDR3 is TGCAGTGCTAGAGCTCCCCTAGCGGGAGCCGGCGAGCAGTACGTC.

The rearrangement uses TRBV30 and TRBJ1-1, with a weak D call TRBD1 (5 bases). The CDR3 contains 14 residues. V was trimmed by 2 bases and J by 1 base, leaving 11 bases between them. Germline lookup yields CDR1 GTSNPN and CDR2 SVGIG (reference sequence). The CDR3 nucleotides are TGTGCCTGGAGTCCGGGGACGGGGAACACTGAAGCTTTCTTT. Protein sequence: CAWSPGTGNTEAFF. Full variable domain (outside the CDR3, taken from reference TRBV30 and TRBJ1-1): SQTIHQWPATLVQPVGSPLSLECTVEGTSNPNLYWYRQAAGRGLQLLFYSVGIGQISSEVPQNLSASRPQDRQFILSSKKLLLSDSGFYLCAWSPGTGNTEAFFGQGTRLTVV.

This clonotype has ten or more counts. This sequence joins TRBV3-1 and TRBJ1-1; 8 bases fit TRBD1. The CDR3 totals 15 residues. The germline CDR1 and CDR2 sequences are LGHDT and YNNKEL (reference sequence). The ends lost 0 bases at V and 1 base at J; junction bases unmatched: 1. This CDR3 is CASSQEGTGNTEAFF. The DNA for the CDR3 is TGTGCCAGCAGCCAAGAGGGGACAGGGAACACTGAAGCTTTCTTT.

The chain recombines TRBV12-3 or TRBV12-4 with TRBJ2-5; D is perhaps TRBD1 (6 bases). The V end was cut by 6 bases, the J end by 4 bases, with 15 bases between. This CDR3 has 14 amino acids. The CDR3 sequence is CASSYGGRLETQYF. CDR3 sequence (DNA): TGTGCCAGCAGCTATGGGGGCAGGTTAGAGACCCAGTACTTC.